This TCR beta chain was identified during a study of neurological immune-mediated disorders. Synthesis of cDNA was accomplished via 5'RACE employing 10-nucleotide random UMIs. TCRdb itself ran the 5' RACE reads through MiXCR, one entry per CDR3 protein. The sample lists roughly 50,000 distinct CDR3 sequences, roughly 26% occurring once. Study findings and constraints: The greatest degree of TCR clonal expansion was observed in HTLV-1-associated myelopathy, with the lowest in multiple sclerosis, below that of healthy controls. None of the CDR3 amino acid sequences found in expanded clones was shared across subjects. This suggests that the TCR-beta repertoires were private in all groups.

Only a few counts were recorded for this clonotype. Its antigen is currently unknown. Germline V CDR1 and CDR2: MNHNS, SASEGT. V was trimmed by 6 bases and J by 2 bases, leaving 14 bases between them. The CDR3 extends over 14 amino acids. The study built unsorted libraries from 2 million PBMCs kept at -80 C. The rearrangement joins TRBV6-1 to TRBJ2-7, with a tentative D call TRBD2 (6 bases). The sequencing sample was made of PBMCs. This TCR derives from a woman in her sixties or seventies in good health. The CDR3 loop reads CASSPSGLTYEQYF. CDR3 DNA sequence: TGTGCCAGCAGCCCCTCGGGACTGACCTACGAGCAGTACTTC.